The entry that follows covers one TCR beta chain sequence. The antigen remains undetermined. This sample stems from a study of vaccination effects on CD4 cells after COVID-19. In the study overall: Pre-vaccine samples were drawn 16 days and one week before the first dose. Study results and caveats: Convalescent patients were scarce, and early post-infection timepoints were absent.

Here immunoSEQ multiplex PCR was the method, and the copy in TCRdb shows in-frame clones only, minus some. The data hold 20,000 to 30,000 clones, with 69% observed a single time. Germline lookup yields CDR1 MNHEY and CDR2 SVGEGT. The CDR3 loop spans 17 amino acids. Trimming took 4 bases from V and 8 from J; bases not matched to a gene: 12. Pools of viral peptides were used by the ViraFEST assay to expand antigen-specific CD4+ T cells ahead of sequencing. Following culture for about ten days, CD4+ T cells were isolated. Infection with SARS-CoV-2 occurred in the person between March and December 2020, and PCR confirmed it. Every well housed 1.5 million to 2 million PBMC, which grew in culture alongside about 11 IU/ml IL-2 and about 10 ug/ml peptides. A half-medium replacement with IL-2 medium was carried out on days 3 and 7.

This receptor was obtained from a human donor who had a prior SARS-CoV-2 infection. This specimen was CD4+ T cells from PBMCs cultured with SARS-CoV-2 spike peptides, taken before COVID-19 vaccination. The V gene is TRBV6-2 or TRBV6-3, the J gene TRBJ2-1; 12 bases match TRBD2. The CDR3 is CASSFYLTSGSNYEQFF. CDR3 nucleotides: TGTGCCAGCAGTTTTTATCTGACTAGCGGGAGTAACTATGAGCAGTTCTTC.